The present entry profiles one TCR beta chain with its context. As yet, its antigen is unknown. This sample stems from a study of cytomegalovirus exposure and HLA in healthy donors. About the study: Ancestry clustering placed roughly four fifths of a few hundred genotyped donors in the Caucasian-associated cluster.

Whole-study results and caveats: Later on, an analysis tied approximately 15,000 TCR beta sequences to HLA alleles at 0.05 false discovery rate.

13 Jbeta primers and 60 Vbeta primers were used for the PCR. Only in-frame clones appear in the TCRdb table, and some are missing; sequencing was by immunoSEQ multiplex PCR. The table shows roughly 170,000 clones, with 83% occurring only once. Germline CDR1 reads MGHDK; CDR2 reads SYGVNS. Germline trimming cut 7 bases from V and 5 bases from J; bases unmatched to any gene: 6. The CDR3 totals 13 residues. The clonotype was recovered from a man aged 50 to 60 in good health and CMV-seronegative. Input material: PBMCs. This sequence joins TRBV25-1 and TRBJ2-7, with TRBD1 matching 9 bases. DNA of the CDR3: TGTGCCAGCAAGTCCCGGGACAGGGACGAGCAGTACTTC. Amino acid sequence: CASKSRDRDEQYF.